The source of this T cell receptor (beta chain) is a study of blood T cells in healthy people across ages. Findings and limits, study-wide: The unsorted PBMCs prevented any conclusive comparison of naive versus antigen-experienced cells.

On this clonotype itself: The antigen remains undetermined.

Using a J-beta primer mix together with a sample-barcoded 5' primer, a second PCR was run for roughly 6 to 12 cycles. TCRdb itself ran the 5' RACE reads through MiXCR, one entry per CDR3 protein. The sample consists of some 1,000,000 distinct CDR3 sequences, under 30% of them appearing once. CDR3 size: 14 residues. Per germline, CDR1 MNHEY and CDR2 SMNVEV (reference sequence). V was cut by 3 bases and J by 3 bases, with 9 bases left in between. Collection of 7.5 to 10 milliliters of peripheral blood was performed for each donor. A further study also used this sample, focusing on T cells of mothers and their children. That paper adds: Sequencing got over 9 million TCR beta CDR3 reads from each mother and around 3.1 million from each child.

V is TRBV27 and J is TRBJ1-5, with a tentative D call TRBD1 (5 bases). Sequenced material: blood. The clonotype originates from a girl aged 2 to 9 in good health. The CDR3 region is CASSLRGTNQPQHF. CDR3 nucleotide sequence: TGTGCCAGCAGTTTGAGGGGCACCAATCAGCCCCAGCATTTT.